The source of this TCR beta chain is a study of shared clonotypes between healthy human individuals. Trimming at V came to 4 bases and at J to 2 bases, leaving 6 bases not matched to a gene. Germline V gene lookup returns CDR1 SGHRS and CDR2 YFSETQ. The CDR3 totals 15 residues. The method was immunoSEQ multiplex PCR; TCRdb's version includes in-frame clones alone and lacks a portion of them. This sample has more than 2,000,000 clones; 85% to 95% occur once, and the top ten carry 0.39%. About this clone: Its antigen remains unidentified.

A CD45RA+ naive subset and a CD45RA-negative memory subset were split from CD4+ cells. Study observations and caveats: Blood was the only sampled material, and tissue repertoires likely differ.

This chain links TRBV5-1 with TRBJ2-5; TRBD2 matches 9 bases. The sample consisted of naive CD4+ T cells from PBMCs. Subset described: CD45RA+ positively selected. This TCR derives from a young man in good health. Some clones in this sample may be carry-over from other donors' samples. The CDR3 loop is CASSLGTSRQETQYF. The CDR3 region has the DNA TGCGCCAGCAGCCTCGGGACTAGCAGACAAGAGACCCAGTACTTC.